The source of this TCR beta chain is a study of shared T cell receptors in the human thymus. J gave up 2 bases and V 2 bases, and 1 base lay outside the gene matches. This CDR3 is 14 amino acids long. The V gene's germline CDR1 is SGHTA and CDR2 FQGTGA. Clones were read by immunoSEQ multiplex PCR, and TCRdb kept only the in-frame ones, dropping some. Counted here are about 660,000 clones, roughly 90% occurring once; the ten biggest clones make up 0.0085% to 0.012%. The same data also contributed to another study, on human thymus T cells. Per that study: In corrective heart surgery, resections were taken, and these provided the thymus tissue. Thymic and blood repertoires appeared to carry a bias in their V and J gene usage.

The sequenced sample consisted of thymocytes. The chain links TRBV7-3 to TRBJ2-3; 7 positions match TRBD2. The receptor was derived from a boy younger than two with a congenital heart defect. The DNA for the CDR3 is TGTGCCAGCAGCTTAGGGGGGGTCACAGATACGCAGTATTTT. It yields the protein CASSLGGVTDTQYF. Looking up the rest from reference TRBV7-3 and TRBJ2-3 gives the full variable domain: GAGVSQTPSNKVTEKGKYVELRCDPISGHTALYWYRQSLGQGPEFLIYFQGTGAADDSGLPNDRFFAVRPEGSVSTLKIQRTERGDSAVYLCASSLGGVTDTQYFGPGTRLTVL.